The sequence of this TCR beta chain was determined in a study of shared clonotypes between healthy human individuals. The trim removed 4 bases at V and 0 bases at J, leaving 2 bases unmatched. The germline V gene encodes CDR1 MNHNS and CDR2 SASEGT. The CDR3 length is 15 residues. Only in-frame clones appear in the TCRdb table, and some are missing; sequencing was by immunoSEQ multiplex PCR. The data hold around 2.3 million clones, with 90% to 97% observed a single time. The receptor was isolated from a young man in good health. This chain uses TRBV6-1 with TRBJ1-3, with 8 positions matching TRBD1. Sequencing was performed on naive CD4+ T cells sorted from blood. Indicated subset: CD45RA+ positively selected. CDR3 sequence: CASSVTGGSGNTIYF. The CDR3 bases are TGTGCCAGCAGTGTAACAGGGGGCTCTGGAAACACCATATATTTT.